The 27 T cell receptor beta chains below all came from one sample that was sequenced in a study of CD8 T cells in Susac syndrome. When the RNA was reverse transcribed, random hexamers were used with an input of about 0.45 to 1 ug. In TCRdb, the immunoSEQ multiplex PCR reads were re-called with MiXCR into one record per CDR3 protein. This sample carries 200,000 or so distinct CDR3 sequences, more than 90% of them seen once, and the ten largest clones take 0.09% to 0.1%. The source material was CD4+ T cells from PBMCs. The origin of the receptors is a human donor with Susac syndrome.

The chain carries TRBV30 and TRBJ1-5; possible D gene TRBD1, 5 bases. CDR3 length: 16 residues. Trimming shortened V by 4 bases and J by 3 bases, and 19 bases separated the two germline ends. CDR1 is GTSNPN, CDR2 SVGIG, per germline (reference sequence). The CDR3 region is CAWTKQGRTNNQPQHF. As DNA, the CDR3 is TGTGCCTGGACAAAGCAGGGACGGACGAACAATCAGCCCCAGCATTTT.

CDR3 sequence (DNA): TGCAGCGTTGAAGAACAGACTTACGAGCAGTACTTC. This sequence encodes CSVEEQTYEQYF. The V and J genes are TRBV29-1 and TRBJ2-7; no definite D call. CDR3 length: 12 amino acids. CDR1 and CDR2 from the germline V gene are SQVTM and ANQGSEA. Trimming stripped 0 bases from V and 4 bases from J, with 7 bases between.

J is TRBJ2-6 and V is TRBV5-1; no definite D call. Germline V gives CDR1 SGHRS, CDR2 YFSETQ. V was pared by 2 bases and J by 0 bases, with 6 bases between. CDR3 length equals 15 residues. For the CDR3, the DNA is TGCGCCAGCAGCTTCACCCCCTCTGGGGCCAACGTCCTGACTTTC. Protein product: CASSFTPSGANVLTF. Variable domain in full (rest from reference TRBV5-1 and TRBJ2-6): KAGVTQTPRYLIKTRGQQVTLSCSPISGHRSVSWYQQTPGQGLQFLFEYFSETQRNKGNFPGRFSGRQFSNSRSEMNVSTLELGDSALYLCASSFTPSGANVLTFGAGSRLTVL.

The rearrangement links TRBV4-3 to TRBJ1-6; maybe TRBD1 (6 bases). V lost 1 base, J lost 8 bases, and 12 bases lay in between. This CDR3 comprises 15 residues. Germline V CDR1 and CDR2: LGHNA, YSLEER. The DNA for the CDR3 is TGCGCCAGCAGCCAAGGTTCCGCAGGGGATTCACCCCTCCACTTT. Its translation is CASSQGSAGDSPLHF.

The CDR3 DNA follows: TGTGCCAGCAGCCGCACACCCAGGGTACCTTACGAGCAGTACTTC. Protein product: CASSRTPRVPYEQYF. The chain recombines TRBV6-2 or TRBV6-3 with TRBJ2-7, with D perhaps TRBD1 (5 bases). Trimming removed 6 bases from V and 4 bases from J, with 19 bases in between. Germline V gene lookup returns CDR1 MNHEY and CDR2 SVGEGT. The CDR3 spans 15 residues.

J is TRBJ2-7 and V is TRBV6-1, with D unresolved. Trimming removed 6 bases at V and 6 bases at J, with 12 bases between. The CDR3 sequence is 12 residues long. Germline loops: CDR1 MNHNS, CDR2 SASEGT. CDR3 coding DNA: TGTGCCAGCAGCGACTTCCCCCGCGAGCAGTACTTC. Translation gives CASSDFPREQYF.

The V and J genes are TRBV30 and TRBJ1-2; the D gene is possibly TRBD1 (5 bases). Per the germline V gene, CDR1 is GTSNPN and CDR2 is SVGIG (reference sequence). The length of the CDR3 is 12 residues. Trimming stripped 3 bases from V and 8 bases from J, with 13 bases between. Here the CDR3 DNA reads TGTGCCTGGAGGATTCTCAGGGAAGGCTACACCTTC. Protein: CAWRILREGYTF.

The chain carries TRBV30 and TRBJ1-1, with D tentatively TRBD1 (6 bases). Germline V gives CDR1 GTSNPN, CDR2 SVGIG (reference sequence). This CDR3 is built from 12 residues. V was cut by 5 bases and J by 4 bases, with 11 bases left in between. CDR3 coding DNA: TGTGCCTGGTTACAGGGTGGCACTGAAGCTTTCTTT. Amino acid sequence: CAWLQGGTEAFF.

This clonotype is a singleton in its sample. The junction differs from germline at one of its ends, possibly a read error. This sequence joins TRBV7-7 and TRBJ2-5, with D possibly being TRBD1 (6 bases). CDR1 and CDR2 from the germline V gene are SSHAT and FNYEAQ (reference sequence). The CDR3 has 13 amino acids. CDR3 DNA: TGTGCCAGCAGCCGTAGACCAGGGGAGTTAAAGGACTTC. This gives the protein CASSRRPGELKDF.

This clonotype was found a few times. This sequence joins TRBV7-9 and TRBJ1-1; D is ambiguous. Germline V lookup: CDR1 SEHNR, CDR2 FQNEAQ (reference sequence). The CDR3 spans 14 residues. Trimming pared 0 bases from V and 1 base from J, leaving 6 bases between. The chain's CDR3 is CASSLAPGNTEAFF. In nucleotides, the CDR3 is TGTGCCAGCAGCTTAGCTCCGGGGAACACTGAAGCTTTCTTT. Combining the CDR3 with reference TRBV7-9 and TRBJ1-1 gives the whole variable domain DTGVSQNPRHKITKRGQNVTFRCDPISEHNRLYWYRQTLGQGPEFLTYFQNEAQLEKSRLLSDRFSAERPKGSFSTLEIQRTEQGDSAMYLCASSLAPGNTEAFFGQGTRLTVV.

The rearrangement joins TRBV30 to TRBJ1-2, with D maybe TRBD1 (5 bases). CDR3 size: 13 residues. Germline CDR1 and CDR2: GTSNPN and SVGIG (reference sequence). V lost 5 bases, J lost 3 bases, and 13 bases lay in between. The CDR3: CAWAPGRDYGYTF. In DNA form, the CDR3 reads TGTGCCTGGGCCCCCGGCAGGGACTATGGCTACACCTTC. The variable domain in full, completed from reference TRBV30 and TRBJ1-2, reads SQTIHQWPATLVQPVGSPLSLECTVEGTSNPNLYWYRQAAGRGLQLLFYSVGIGQISSEVPQNLSASRPQDRQFILSSKKLLLSDSGFYLCAWAPGRDYGYTFGSGTRLTVV.

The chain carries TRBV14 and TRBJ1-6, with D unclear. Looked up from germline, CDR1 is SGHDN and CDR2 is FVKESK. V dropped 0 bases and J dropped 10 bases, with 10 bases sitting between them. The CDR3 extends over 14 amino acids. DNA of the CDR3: TGTGCCAGCAGCCAAGACTGGACTGTGTCACCCCTCCACTTT. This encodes CASSQDWTVSPLHF. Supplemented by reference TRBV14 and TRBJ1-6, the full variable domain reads EAGVTQFPSHSVIEKGQTVTLRCDPISGHDNLYWYRRVMGKEIKFLLHFVKESKQDESGMPNNRFLAERTGGTYSTLKVQPAELEDSGVYFCASSQDWTVSPLHFGNGTRLTVT.

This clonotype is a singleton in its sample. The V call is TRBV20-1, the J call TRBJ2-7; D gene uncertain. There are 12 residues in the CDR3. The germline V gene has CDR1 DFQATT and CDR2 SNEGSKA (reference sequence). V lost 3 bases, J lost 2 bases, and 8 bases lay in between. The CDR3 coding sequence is TGCAGTGCTAGGCGGAGTACCTACGAGCAGTACTTC. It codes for CSARRSTYEQYF.

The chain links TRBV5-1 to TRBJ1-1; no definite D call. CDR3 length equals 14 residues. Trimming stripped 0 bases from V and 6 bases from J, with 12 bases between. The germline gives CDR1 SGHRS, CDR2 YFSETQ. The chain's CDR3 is CASSLVTPGPEAFF. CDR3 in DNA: TGCGCCAGCAGCTTGGTGACCCCAGGTCCTGAAGCTTTCTTT. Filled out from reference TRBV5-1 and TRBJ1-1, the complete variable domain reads KAGVTQTPRYLIKTRGQQVTLSCSPISGHRSVSWYQQTPGQGLQFLFEYFSETQRNKGNFPGRFSGRQFSNSRSEMNVSTLELGDSALYLCASSLVTPGPEAFFGQGTRLTVV.

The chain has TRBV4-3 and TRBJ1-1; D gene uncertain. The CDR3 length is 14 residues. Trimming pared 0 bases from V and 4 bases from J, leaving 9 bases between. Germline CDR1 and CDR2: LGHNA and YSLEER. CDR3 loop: CASSQEIFSTEAFF. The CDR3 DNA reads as TGCGCCAGCAGCCAAGAAATATTTTCCACTGAAGCTTTCTTT.

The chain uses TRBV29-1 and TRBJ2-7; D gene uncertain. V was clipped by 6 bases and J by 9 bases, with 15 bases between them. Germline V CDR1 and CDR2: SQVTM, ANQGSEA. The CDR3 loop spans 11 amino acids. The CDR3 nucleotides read TGCAGCGTCGAAATAAGTCAAGGGCAGTACTTC. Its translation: CSVEISQGQYF.

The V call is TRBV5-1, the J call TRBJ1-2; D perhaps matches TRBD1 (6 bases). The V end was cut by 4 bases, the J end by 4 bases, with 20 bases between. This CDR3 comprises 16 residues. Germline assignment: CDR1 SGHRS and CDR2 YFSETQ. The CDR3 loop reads CASSPTPSQGTYGYTF. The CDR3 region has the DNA TGCGCCAGCAGCCCAACCCCATCCCAGGGGACCTATGGCTACACCTTC.

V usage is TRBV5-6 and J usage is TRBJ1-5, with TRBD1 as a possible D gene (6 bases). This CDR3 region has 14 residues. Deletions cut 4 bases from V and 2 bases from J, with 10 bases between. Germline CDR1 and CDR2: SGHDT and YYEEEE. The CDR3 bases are TGTGCCAGCAGCCAGGGGATCGGCAATCAGCCCCAGCATTTT. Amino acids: CASSQGIGNQPQHF.

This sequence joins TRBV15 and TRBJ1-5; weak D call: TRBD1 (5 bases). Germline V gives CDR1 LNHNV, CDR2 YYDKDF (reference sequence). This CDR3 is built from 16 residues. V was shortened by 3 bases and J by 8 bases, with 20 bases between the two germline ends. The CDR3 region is CATSSWDSPLREPQHF. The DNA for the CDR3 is TGTGCCACCAGCAGCTGGGACTCCCCATTAAGGGAGCCCCAGCATTTT.

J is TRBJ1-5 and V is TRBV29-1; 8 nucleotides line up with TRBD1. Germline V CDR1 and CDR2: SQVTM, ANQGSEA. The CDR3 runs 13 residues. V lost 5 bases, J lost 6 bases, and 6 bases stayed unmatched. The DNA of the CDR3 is TGCAGCGTTCCACAGGGGGACGGTCAGCCCCAGCATTTT. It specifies CSVPQGDGQPQHF.

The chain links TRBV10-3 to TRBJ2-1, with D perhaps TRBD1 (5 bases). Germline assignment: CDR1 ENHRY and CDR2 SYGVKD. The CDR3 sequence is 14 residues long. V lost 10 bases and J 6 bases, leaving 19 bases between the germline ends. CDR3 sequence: CASATVTAGNEQFF. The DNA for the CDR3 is TGTGCCAGCGCGACAGTGACGGCTGGCAATGAGCAGTTCTTC.

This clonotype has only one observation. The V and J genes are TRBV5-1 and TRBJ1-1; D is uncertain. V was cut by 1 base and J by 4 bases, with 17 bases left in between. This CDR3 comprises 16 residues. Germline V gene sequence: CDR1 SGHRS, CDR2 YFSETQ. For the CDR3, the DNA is TGCGCCAGCAGCTTGCGGGCGAAGGGCGGGAGCACTGAAGCTTTCTTT. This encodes CASSLRAKGGSTEAFF. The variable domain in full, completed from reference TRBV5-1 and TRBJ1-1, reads KAGVTQTPRYLIKTRGQQVTLSCSPISGHRSVSWYQQTPGQGLQFLFEYFSETQRNKGNFPGRFSGRQFSNSRSEMNVSTLELGDSALYLCASSLRAKGGSTEAFFGQGTRLTVV.

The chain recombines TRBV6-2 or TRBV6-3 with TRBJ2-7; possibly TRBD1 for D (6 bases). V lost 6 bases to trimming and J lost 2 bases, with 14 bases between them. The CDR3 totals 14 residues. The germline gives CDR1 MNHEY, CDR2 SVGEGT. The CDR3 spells CASSRPDRPYEQYF. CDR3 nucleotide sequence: TGTGCCAGCAGCCGCCCGGACAGACCCTACGAGCAGTACTTC.

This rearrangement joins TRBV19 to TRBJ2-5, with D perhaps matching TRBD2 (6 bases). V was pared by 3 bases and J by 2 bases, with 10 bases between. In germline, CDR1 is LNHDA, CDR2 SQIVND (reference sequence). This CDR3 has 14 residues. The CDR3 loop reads CASSIGGEQETQYF. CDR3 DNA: TGTGCCAGTAGTATTGGAGGGGAACAAGAGACCCAGTACTTC. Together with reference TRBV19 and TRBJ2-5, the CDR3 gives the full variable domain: DGGITQSPKYLFRKEGQNVTLSCEQNLNHDAMYWYRQDPGQGLRLIYYSQIVNDFQKGDIAEGYSVSREKKESFPLTVTSAQKNPTAFYLCASSIGGEQETQYFGPGTRLLVL.

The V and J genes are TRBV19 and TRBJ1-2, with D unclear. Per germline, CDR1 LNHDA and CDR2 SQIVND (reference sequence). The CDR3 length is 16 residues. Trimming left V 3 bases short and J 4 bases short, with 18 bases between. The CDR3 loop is CASSILSTPVGYGYTF. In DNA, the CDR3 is TGTGCCAGTAGTATCCTTTCGACGCCGGTTGGCTATGGCTACACCTTC.

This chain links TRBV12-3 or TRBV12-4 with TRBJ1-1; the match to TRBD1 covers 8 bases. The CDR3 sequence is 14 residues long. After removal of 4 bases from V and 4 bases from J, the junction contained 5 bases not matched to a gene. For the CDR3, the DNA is TGTGCCAGCAGTTCGGACAGGGAAGGCACTGAAGCTTTCTTT. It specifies CASSSDREGTEAFF.

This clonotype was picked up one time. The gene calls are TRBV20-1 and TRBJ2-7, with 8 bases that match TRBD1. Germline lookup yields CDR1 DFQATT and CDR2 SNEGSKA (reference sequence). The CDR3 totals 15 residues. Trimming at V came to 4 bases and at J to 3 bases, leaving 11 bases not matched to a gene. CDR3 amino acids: CSAIPPRGTGYEQYF. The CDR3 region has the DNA TGCAGTGCTATTCCCCCCCGAGGGACAGGCTACGAGCAGTACTTC.